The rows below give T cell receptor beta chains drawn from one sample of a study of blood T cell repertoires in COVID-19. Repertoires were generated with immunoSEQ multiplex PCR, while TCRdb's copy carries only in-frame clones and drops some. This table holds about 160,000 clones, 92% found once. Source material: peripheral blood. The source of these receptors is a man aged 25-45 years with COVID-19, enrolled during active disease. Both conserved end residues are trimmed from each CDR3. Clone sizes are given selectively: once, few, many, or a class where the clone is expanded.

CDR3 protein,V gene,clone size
SVGDRGDGYT,TRBV29-1,NA
SAKGQGEAF,TRBV20-1,NA
ASTWGTNYEQY,TRBV12-3/TRBV12-4,NA
ASSSRNSVLETQY,TRBV6-2/TRBV6-3,NA
ASSLGTGSYEQY,TRBV27,NA
ASSLGSGYEQY,TRBV7-9,NA
ATSDHRGGYNEQF,TRBV24-1,once
ASSPGFANEKLF,TRBV4-1,NA
ASRGTDLNQPQH,TRBV2,NA
ASSLPDQGASTDTQY,TRBV4-2,NA
ASSLFAGGTDTQY,TRBV7-2,NA
ASSLFGQASSYNSPLH,TRBV11-2,NA
AIGQSYEQY,TRBV10-3,NA
ASEWASGGSEQY,TRBV2,few
ASSWATGAGWLGYT,TRBV7-2,NA
ASSAGDTLPYEQY,TRBV9,few
ASSQGRGDRSPYNEQF,TRBV3-1/TRBV3-2,once
ASSELAGYYEQY,TRBV25-1,NA
ASSRQTQGNTIY,TRBV6-2/TRBV6-3,once
ASSTRQGARSNQPQH,TRBV19,NA
ASSPNRGGRETQY,TRBV14,few
ASSLQGAEGYT,TRBV19,NA
ASSQESLGLGTEAF,TRBV4-2,NA
ASSLGTVGTDTQY,TRBV6-6,NA
ASSVGERGYT,TRBV9,NA
ASSFRQGREAF,TRBV12-3/TRBV12-4,few
ASSAWTSGNNEQF,TRBV6-4,NA
ASSFGQGQGETQY,TRBV27,NA
ASSRTGSEQY,TRBV11-3,NA
ASSLGAGVSSYEQY,TRBV7-2,NA
ASSPWSYAGELF,TRBV18,NA
ASSTPNRPYIFT,TRBV28,NA
ASSGSRGATYNEQF,TRBV9,NA
ASSLNPGAGETQY,TRBV7-2,NA
ASKLTGTVNTEAF,TRBV28,NA
ASSWDRGDQGEGAF,TRBV5-4,NA
ASSYGGTNYGYT,TRBV28,NA
AQRTRGTEAF,TRBV2,once
ASSHGTGGGEDNEQF,TRBV4-2,NA
ASSLSGFYGYT,TRBV12-3/TRBV12-4,NA
ASSQAGMIEAF,TRBV14,NA
ATRTSGNAGELF,TRBV24-1,once
ASIPSGGPSYGYT,TRBV19,NA
ASKPGQGIYEQY,TRBV2,NA
ASSTDREGRQPQH,TRBV4-2,NA
ASSSWGLVGTDTQY,TRBV7-2,NA
ASSLWARTEGKLF,TRBV7-9,NA
ASGKNTGELF,TRBV12-5,NA
ASSSPGTSAYNEQF,TRBV3-1/TRBV3-2,NA
ASSPGREGGELF,TRBV5-1,NA
ASRTDRGQNYGYT,TRBV5-1,NA
ASRRMRGGAYEQF,TRBV19,once
ASSSEETGVEKLF,TRBV5-4,NA
ASSLYRGAGYQPQH,TRBV28,NA
ASSYSALDTQY,TRBV6-5,NA
ASRTGQGTNYGYT,TRBV6-5,NA
ASSPLRQGMYRDTQY,TRBV18,NA
ASSFSPGAYGYT,TRBV5-1,NA
ASSLRAGTGELF,TRBV5-6,NA